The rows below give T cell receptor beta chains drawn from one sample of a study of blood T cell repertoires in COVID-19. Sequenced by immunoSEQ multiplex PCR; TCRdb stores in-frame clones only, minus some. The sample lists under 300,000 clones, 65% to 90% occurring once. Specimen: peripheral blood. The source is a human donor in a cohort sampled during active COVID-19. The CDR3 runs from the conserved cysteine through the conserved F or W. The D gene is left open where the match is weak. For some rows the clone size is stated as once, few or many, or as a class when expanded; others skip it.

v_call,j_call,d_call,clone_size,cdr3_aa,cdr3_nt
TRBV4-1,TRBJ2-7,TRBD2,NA,CASSQGKGGTSYEQYF,TGCGCCAGCAGCCAAGGGAAGGGAGGGACCTCCTACGAGCAGTACTTC
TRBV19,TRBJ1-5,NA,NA,CASSGQAGNQPQHF,TGTGCCAGTAGCGGCCAGGCCGGCAATCAGCCCCAGCATTTT
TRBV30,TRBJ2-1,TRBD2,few,CAWGEGSLTEQFF,TGTGCCTGGGGGGAGGGCAGCCTTACGGAGCAGTTCTTC
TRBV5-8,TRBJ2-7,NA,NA,CASSPLGGSSYEQYF,TGTGCCAGCAGCCCCTTGGGAGGTAGCTCCTACGAGCAGTACTTC
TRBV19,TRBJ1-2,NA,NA,CATRQALYGYTF,TGTGCCACCCGACAGGCCCTTTATGGCTACACCTTC
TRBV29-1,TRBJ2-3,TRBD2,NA,CSVGGLALSTDTQYF,TGCAGCGTTGGAGGACTAGCACTTAGCACAGATACGCAGTATTTT
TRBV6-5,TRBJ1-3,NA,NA,CASSSDRSGNTIYF,TGTGCCAGCAGCTCAGACAGGTCTGGAAACACCATATATTTT
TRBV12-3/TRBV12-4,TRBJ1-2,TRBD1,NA,CASRTGTDYGYTF,TGTGCCAGCAGAACCGGGACAGACTATGGCTACACCTTC
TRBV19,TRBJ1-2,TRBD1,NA,CASRSRGTGYGYTF,TGTGCCAGTAGATCCCGTGGGACAGGATATGGCTACACCTTC
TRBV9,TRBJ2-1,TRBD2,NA,CASSVRSSGRVEQFF,TGTGCCAGCAGCGTCCGGTCGAGCGGGAGGGTTGAGCAGTTCTTC